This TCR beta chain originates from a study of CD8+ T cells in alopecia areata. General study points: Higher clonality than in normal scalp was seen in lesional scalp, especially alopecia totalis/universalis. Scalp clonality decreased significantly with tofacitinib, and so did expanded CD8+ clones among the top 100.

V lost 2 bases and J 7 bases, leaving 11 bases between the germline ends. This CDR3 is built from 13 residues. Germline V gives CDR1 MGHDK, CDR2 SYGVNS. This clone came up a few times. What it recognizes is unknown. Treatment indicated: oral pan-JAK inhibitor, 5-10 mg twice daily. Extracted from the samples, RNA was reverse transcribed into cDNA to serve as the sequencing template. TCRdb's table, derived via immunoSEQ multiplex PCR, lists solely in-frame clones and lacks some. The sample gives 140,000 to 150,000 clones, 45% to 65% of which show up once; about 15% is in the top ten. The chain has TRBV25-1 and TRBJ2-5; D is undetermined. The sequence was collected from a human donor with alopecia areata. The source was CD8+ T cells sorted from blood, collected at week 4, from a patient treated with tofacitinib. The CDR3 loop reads CASSEPLMATQYF. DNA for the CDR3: TGTGCCAGCAGTGAACCCCTCATGGCGACCCAGTACTTC.